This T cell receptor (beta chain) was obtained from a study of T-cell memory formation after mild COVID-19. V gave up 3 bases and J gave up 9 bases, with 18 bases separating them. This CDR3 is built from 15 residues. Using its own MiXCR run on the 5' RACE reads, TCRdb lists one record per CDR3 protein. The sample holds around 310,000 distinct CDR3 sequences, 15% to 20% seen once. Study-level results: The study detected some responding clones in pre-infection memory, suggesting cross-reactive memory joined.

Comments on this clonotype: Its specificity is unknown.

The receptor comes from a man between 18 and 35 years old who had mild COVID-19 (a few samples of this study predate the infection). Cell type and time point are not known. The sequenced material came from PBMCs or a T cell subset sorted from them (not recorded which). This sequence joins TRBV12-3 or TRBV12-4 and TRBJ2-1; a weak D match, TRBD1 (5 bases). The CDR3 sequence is CASSFGLRQGVEQFF. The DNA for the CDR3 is TGTGCCAGCAGTTTCGGCTTACGTCAAGGGGTTGAGCAGTTCTTC.